These 3 T cell receptor beta chains came from one sample sequenced in a study of T-cell memory formation after mild COVID-19. TCRdb reprocessed the 5' RACE reads with MiXCR, giving one entry per CDR3 protein. The sample has about 450,000 distinct CDR3 sequences, about 25% seen once. Input material: PBMCs or a T cell subset sorted from them (not recorded which). The receptors originated from an adult woman who had mild COVID-19 (a few samples of this study predate the infection). Cell type and time point are not known.

This rearrangement joins TRBV20-1 to TRBJ2-4; D gene unclear. The CDR3 totals 16 residues. V gave up 0 bases and J gave up 2 bases, with 14 bases separating them. Germline-derived CDR1 and CDR2 are DFQATT and SNEGSKA (reference sequence). CDR3 residues: CSARDLLSTPKNIQYF. As DNA, the CDR3 is TGCAGTGCTAGAGATTTACTCTCAACTCCCAAAAACATTCAGTACTTC.

This clonotype was observed a handful of times. The rearrangement uses TRBV5-5 and TRBJ2-2; D gene unclear. CDR3 length: 15 residues. The V and J ends lost 0 bases and 5 bases respectively, with 11 bases between them. From germline, CDR1 is SGHKS and CDR2 YYEKEE (reference sequence). The CDR3 DNA is TGTGCCAGCAGCTTGGCCCGTTCTCCAACCGGGGAGCTGTTTTTT. Translated, it gives CASSLARSPTGELFF.

This clonotype has at least ten counts. V and J are TRBV6-6 and TRBJ2-3; the D is unclear. CDR3 length equals 14 residues. CDR1 is MNHNY and CDR2 is SVGAGI in the germline V gene (reference sequence). Trimming removed 10 bases from V and 2 bases from J, with 16 bases in between. In DNA form, the CDR3 reads TGTGCCATCAACCCTGGTAGCCTCACAGATACGCAGTATTTT. Translating it yields CAINPGSLTDTQYF.